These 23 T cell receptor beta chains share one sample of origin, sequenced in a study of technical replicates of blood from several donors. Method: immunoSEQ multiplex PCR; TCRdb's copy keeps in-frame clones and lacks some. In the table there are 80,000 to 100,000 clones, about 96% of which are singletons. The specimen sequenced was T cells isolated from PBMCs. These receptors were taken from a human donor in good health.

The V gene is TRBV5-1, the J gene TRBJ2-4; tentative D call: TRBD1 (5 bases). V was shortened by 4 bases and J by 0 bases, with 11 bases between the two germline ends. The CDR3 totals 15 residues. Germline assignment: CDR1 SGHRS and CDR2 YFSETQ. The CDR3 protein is CASSMGPLAKNIQYF. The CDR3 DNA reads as TGCGCCAGCAGCATGGGGCCCCTAGCCAAAAACATTCAGTACTTC.

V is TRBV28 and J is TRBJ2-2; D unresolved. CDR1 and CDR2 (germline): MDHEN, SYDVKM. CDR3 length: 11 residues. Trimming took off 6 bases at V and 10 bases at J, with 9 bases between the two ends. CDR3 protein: CASSRRQELFF. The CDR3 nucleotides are TGTGCCAGCAGCCGCAGACAGGAGCTGTTTTTT.

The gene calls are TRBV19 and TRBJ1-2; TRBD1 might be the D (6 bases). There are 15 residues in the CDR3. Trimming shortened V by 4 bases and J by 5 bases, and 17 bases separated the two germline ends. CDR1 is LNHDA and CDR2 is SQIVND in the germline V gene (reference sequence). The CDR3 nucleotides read TGTGCCAGTAGTAGCCTACTCCGGGACACTTATGGCTACACCTTC. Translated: CASSSLLRDTYGYTF.

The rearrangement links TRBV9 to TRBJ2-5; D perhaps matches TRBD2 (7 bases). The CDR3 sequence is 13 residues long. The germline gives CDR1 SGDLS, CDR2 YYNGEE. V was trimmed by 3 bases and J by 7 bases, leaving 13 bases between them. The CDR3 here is CASSDYREGTQYF. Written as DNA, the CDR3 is TGTGCCAGCAGCGACTACAGGGAGGGGACCCAGTACTTC.

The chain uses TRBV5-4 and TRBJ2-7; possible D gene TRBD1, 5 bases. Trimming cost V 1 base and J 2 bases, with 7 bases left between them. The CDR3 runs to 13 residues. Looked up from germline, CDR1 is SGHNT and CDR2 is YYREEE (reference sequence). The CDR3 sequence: CASSLPGPYEQYF. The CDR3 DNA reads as TGTGCCAGCAGCTTGCCAGGGCCCTACGAGCAGTACTTC.

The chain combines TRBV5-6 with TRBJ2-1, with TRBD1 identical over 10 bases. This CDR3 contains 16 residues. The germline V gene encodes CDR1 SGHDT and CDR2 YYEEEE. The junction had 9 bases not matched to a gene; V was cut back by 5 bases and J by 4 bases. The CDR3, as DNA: TGTGCCAGCAGTCCGAATTGGGACAGGGGTTACAATGAGCAGTTCTTC. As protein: CASSPNWDRGYNEQFF. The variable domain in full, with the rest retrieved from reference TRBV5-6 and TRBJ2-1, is DAGVTQSPTHLIKTRGQQVTLRCSPKSGHDTVSWYQQALGQGPQFIFQYYEEEERQRGNFPDRFSGHQFPNYSSELNVNALLLGDSALYLCASSPNWDRGYNEQFFGPGTRLTVL.

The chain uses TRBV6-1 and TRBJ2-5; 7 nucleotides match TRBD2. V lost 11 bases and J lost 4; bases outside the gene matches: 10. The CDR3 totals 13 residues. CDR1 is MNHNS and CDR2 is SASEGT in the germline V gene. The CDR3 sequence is CAGSLPGGETQYF. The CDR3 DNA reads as TGTGCCGGATCCCTTCCGGGGGGAGAGACCCAGTACTTC.

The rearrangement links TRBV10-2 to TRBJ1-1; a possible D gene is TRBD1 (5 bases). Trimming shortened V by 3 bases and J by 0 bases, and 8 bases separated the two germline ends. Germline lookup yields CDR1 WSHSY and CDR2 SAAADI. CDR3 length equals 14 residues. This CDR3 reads CASSEGGVNTEAFF. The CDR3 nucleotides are TGCGCCAGCAGTGAAGGAGGGGTGAACACTGAAGCTTTCTTT.

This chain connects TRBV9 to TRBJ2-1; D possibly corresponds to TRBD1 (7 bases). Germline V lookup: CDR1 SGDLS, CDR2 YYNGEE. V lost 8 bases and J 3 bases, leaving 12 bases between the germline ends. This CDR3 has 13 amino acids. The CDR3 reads CASGQGGYNEQFF. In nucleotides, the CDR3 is TGTGCCAGTGGTCAGGGGGGCTACAATGAGCAGTTCTTC.

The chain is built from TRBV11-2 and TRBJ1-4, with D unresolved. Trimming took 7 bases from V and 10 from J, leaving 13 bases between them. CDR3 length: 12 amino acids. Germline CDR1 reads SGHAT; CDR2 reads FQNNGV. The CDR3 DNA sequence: TGTGCCAGCACCGTAGAAGTCGGAAAACTGTTTTTT. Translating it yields CASTVEVGKLFF.

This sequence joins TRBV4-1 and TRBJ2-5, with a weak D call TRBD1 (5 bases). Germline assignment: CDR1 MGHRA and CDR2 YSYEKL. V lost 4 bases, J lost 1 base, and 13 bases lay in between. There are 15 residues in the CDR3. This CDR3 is CASSPNRFTQETQYF. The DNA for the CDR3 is TGCGCCAGCAGCCCTAACAGGTTCACCCAAGAGACCCAGTACTTC.

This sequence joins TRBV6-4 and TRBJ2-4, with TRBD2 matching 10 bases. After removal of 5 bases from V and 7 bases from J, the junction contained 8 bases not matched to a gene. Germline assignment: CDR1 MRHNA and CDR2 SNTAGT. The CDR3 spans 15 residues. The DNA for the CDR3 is TGTGCCAGCAGTCCAGCGGGAGGGCCCACGAACATTCAGTACTTC. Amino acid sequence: CASSPAGGPTNIQYF.

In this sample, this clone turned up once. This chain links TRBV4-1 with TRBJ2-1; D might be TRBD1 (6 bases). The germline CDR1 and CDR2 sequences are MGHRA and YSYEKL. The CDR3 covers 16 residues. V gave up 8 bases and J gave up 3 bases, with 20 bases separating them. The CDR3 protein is CASGLIGRTVYNEQFF. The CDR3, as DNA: TGCGCCAGCGGTCTCATAGGAAGGACAGTCTACAATGAGCAGTTCTTC.

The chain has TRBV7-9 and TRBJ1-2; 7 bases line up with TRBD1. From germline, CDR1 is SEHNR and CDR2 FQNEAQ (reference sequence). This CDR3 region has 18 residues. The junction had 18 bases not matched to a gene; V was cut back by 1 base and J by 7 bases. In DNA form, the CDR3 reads TGTGCCAGCAGCTTAGTATCTGTGGACAGGCGGCTGGCGGGTGGCTACACCTTC. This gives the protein CASSLVSVDRRLAGGYTF.

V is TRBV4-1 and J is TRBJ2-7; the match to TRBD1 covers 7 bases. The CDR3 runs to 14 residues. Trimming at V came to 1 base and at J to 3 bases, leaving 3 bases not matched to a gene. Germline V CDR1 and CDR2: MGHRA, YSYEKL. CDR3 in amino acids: CASSQGQGDYEQYF. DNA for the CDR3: TGCGCCAGCAGCCAAGGGCAGGGGGACTACGAGCAGTACTTC.

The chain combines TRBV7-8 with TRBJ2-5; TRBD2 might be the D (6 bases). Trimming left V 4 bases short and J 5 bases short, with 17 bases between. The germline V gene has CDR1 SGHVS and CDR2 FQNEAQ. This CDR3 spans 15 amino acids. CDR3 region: CASSSASELRETQYF. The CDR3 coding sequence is TGTGCCAGCAGCTCTGCTAGCGAACTCCGGGAGACCCAGTACTTC.

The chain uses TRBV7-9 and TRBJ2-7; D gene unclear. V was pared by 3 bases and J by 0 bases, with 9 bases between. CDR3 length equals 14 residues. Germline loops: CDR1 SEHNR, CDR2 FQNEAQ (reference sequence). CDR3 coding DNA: TGTGCCAGCAGCTTGACCGGGTACTCCTACGAGCAGTACTTC. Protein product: CASSLTGYSYEQYF.

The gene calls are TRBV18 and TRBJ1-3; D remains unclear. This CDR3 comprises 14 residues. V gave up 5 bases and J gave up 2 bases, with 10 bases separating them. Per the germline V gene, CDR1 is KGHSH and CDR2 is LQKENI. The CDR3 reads CASSEGLPGNTIYF. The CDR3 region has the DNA TGTGCCAGCTCAGAAGGACTTCCTGGAAACACCATATATTTT. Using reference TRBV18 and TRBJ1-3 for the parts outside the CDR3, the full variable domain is NAGVMQNPRHLVRRRGQEARLRCSPMKGHSHVYWYRQLPEEGLKFMVYLQKENIIDESGMPKERFSAEFPKEGPSILRIQQVVRGDSAAYFCASSEGLPGNTIYFGEGSWLTVV.

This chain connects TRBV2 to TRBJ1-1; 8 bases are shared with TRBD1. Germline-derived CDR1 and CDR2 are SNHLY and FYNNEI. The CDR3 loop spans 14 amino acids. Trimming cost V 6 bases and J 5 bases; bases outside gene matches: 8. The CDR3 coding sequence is TGTGCCAGCAGCGGTATACAGGGGGGTACTGAAGCTTTCTTT. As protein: CASSGIQGGTEAFF.

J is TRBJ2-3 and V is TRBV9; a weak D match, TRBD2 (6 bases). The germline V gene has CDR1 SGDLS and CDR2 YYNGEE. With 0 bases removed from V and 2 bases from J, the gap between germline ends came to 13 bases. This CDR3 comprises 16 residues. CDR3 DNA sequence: TGTGCCAGCAGCGTAGGCGGAGGGATCTACACAGATACGCAGTATTTT. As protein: CASSVGGGIYTDTQYF.

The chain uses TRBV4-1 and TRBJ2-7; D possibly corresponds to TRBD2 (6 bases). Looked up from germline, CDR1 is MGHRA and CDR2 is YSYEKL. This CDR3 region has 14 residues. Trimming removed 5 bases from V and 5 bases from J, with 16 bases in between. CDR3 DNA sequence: TGCGCCAGCAGCGAGGGATGGGGACTTAACGAGCAGTACTTC. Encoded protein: CASSEGWGLNEQYF.

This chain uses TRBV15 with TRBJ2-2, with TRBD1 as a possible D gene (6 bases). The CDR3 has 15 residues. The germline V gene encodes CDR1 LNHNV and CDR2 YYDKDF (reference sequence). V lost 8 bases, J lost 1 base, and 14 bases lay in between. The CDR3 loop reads CATRPGHKNTGELFF. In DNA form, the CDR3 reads TGTGCCACCCGACCGGGACATAAGAACACCGGGGAGCTGTTTTTT.

This chain's CDR3 is CAISDDGQGWNYGYTF. DNA of the CDR3: TGTGCCATCAGTGATGACGGACAGGGGTGGAACTATGGCTACACCTTC. The J gene is TRBJ1-2, the V gene TRBV10-3; TRBD1 aligns across 9 bases. V lost 3 bases, J lost 2 bases, and 7 bases stayed unmatched. The CDR3 extends over 16 amino acids. Germline V gives CDR1 ENHRY, CDR2 SYGVKD.